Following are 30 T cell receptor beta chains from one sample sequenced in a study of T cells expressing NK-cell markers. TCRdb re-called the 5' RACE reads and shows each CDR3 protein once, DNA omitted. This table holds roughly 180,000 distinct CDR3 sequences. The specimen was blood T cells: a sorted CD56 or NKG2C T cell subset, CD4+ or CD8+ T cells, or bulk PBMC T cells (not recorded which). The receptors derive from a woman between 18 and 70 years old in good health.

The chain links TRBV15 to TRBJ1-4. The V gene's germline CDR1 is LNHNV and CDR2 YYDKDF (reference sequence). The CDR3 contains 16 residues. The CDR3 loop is CATSRPDQALNEKLFF.

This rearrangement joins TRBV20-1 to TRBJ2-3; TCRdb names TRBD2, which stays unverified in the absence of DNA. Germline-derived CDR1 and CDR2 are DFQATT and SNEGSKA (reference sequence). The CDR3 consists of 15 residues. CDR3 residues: CSASSPGRGTDTQYF.

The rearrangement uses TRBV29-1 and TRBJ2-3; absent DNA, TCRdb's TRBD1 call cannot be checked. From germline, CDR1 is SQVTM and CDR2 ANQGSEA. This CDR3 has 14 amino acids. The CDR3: CSVVGTLGTDTQYF.

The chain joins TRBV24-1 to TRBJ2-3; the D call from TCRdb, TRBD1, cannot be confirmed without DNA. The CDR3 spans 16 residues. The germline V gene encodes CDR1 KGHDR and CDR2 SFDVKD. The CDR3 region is CATSDNMGHSTDTQYF.

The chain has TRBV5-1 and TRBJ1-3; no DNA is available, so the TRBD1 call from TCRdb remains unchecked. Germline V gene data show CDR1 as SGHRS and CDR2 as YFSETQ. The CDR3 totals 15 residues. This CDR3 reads CASSSQGQGGNTIYF.

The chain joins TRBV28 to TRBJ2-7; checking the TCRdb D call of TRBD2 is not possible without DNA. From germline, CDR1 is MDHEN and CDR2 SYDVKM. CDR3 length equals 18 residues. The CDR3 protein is CASRTSRDPGLSSYEQYF.

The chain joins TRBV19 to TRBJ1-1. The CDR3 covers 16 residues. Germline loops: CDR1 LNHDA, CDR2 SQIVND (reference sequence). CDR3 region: CASSRTSGGTNTEAFF. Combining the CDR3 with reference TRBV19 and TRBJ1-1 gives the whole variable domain DGGITQSPKYLFRKEGQNVTLSCEQNLNHDAMYWYRQDPGQGLRLIYYSQIVNDFQKGDIAEGYSVSREKKESFPLTVTSAQKNPTAFYLCASSRTSGGTNTEAFFGQGTRLTVV.

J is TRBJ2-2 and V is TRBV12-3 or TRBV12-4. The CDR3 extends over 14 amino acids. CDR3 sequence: CASSRDGGTGELFF.

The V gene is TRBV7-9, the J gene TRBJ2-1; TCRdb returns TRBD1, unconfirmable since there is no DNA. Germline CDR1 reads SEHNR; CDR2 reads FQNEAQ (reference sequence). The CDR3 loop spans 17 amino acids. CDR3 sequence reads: CASSLVGGGRRRNEQFF.

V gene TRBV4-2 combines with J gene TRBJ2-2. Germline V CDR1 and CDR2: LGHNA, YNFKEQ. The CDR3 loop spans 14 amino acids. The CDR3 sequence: CASSRSSNTGELFF.

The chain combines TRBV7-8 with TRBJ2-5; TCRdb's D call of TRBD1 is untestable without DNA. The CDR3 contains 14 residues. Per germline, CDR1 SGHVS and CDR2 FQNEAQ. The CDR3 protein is CASSFGQGASTQYF.

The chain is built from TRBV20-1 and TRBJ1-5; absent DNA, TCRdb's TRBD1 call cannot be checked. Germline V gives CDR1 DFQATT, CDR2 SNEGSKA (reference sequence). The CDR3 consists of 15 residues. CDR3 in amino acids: CSARAWGQGNQPQHF.

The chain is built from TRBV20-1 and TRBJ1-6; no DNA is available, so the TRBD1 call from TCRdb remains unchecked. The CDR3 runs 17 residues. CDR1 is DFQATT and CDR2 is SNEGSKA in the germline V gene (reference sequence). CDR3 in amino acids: CSARDADTGPYNSPLHF.

This CDR3 reads CASSLQVAGPEQFF. The rearrangement links TRBV7-7 to TRBJ2-1; with no DNA, the TCRdb D assignment of TRBD1 cannot be verified. Germline values: CDR1 SSHAT, CDR2 FNYEAQ (reference sequence). This CDR3 comprises 14 residues.

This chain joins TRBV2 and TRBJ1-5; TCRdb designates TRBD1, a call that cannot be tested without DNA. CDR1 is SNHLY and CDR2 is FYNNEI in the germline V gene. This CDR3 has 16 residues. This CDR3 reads CASTMNRGYSNQPQHF.

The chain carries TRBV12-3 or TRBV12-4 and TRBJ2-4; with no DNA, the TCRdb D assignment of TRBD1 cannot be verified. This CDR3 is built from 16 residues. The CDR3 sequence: CASSATGALAKNIQYF.

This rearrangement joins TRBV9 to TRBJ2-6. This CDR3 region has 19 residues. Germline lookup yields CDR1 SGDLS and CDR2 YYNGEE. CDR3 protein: CASSVGRTSRHSGANVLTF.

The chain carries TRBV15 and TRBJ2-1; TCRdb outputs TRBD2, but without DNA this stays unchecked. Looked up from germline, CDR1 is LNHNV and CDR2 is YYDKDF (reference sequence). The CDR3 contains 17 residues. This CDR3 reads CATSRAGLAGAHNEQFF. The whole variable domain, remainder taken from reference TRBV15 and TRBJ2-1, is DAMVIQNPRYQVTQFGKPVTLSCSQTLNHNVMYWYQQKSSQAPKLLFHYYDKDFNNEADTPDNFQSRRPNTSFCFLDIRSPGLGDTAMYLCATSRAGLAGAHNEQFFGPGTRLTVL.

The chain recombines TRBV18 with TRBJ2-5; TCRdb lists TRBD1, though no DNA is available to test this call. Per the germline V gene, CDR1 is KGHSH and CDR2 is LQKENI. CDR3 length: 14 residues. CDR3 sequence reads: CASSPEAFGKTQYF.

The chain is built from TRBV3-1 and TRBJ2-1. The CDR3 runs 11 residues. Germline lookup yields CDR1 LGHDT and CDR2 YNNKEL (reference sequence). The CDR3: CASTLRGEQFF.

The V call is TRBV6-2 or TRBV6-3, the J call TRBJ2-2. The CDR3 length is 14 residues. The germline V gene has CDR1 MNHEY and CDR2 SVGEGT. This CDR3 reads CASSYTRTTGELFF.

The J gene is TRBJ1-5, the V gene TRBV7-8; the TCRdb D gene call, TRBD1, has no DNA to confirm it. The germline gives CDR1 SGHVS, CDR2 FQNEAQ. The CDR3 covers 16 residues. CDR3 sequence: CASSAHRDRVDQPQHF.

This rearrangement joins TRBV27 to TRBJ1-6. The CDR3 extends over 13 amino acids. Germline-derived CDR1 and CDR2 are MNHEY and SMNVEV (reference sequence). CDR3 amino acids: CASSPLRNSPLHF.

CDR3 protein: CASSIGTPGDEQYF. The genes are TRBV7-6 and TRBJ2-7; TCRdb's D gene call, TRBD1, goes unchecked for lack of DNA. The CDR3 consists of 14 residues. CDR1 SGHVS and CDR2 FNYEAQ come from the germline V gene.

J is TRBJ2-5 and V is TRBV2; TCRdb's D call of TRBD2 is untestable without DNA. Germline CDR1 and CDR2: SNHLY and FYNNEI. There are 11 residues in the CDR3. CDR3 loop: CASTNSGGTDF.

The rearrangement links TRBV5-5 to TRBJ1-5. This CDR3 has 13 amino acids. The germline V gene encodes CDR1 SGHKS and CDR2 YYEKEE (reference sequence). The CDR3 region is CASSLWSSQPQHF.

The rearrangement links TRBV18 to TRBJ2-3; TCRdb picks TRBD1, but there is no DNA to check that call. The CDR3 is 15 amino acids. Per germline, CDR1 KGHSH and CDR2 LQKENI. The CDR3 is CASSFARGSTDTQYF.

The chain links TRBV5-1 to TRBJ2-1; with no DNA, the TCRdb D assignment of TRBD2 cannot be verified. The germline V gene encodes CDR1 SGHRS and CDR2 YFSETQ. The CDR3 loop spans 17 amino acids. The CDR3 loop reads CASSLARLAGGHNEQFF.

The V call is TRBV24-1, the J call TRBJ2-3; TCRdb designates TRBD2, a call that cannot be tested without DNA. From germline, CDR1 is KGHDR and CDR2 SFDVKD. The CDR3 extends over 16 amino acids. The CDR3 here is CATSDASAGGTDTQYF.

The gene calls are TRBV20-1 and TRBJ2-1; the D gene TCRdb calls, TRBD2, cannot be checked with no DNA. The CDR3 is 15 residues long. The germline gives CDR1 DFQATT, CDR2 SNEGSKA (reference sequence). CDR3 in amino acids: CSAREETSGYNEQFF.